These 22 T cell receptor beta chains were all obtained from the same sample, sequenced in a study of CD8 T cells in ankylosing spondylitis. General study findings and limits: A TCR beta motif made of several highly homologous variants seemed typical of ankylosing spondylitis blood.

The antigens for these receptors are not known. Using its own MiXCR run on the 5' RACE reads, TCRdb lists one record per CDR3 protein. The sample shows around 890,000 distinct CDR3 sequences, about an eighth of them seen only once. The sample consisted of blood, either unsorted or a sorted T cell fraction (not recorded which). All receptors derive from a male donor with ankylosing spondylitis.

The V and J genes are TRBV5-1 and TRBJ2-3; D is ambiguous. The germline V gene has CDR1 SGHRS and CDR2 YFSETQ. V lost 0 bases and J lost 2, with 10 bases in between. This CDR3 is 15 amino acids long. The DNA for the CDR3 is TGCGCCAGCAGCTTGGAGGCAGGACCCACAGATACGCAGTATTTT. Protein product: CASSLEAGPTDTQYF.

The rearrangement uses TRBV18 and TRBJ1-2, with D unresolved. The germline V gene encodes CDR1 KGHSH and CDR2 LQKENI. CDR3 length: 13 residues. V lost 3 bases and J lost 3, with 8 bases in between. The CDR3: CASSPKEDYGYTF. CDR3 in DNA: TGTGCCAGCTCACCCAAAGAGGACTATGGCTACACCTTC.

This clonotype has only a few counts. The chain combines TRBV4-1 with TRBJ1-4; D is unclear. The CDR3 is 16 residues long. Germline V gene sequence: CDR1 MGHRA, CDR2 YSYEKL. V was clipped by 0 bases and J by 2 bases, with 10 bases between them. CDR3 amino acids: CASSQDKGGTNEKLFF. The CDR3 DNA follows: TGCGCCAGCAGCCAAGATAAGGGAGGGACTAATGAAAAACTGTTTTTT.

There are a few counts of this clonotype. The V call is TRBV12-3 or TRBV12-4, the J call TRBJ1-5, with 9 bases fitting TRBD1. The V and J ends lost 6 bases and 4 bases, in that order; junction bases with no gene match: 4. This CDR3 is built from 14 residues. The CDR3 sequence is CASSHGQGNQPQHF. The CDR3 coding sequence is TGTGCCAGCAGCCACGGACAGGGGAATCAGCCCCAGCATTTT.

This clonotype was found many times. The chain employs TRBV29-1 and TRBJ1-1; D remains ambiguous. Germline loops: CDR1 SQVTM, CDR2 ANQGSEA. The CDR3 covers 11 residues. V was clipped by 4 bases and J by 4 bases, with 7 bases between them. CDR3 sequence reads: CSVGGATEAFF. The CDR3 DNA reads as TGCAGCGTTGGAGGAGCCACTGAAGCTTTCTTT.

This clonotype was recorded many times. The CDR3, as DNA: TGCGCCAGCGGCGCGGGAGTAACCTACGAGCAGTACTTC. This translates into CASGAGVTYEQYF. The V and J genes are TRBV5-1 and TRBJ2-7; 7 nucleotides match TRBD2. CDR1 and CDR2 from the germline V gene are SGHRS and YFSETQ. V lost 7 bases, J lost 2 bases, and 6 bases stayed unmatched. The CDR3 length is 13 residues.

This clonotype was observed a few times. In DNA form, the CDR3 reads TGCGCCAGCAGCCAAGACCCGGGGGTTACGCAGTATTTT. This gives the protein CASSQDPGVTQYF. The chain carries TRBV4-3 and TRBJ2-3, with D perhaps TRBD2 (6 bases). The V end lost 0 bases, the J end lost 8 bases, and 9 bases lay between the germline ends. This CDR3 is built from 13 residues. CDR1 LGHNA and CDR2 YSLEER come from the germline V gene.

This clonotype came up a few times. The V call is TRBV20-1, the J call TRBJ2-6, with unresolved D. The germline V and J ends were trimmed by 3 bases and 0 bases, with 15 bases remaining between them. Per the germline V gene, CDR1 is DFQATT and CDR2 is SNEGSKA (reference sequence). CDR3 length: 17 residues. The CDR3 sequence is CSASKAALTSGANVLTF. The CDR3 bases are TGCAGTGCTAGTAAGGCAGCTCTTACCTCTGGGGCCAACGTCCTGACTTTC.

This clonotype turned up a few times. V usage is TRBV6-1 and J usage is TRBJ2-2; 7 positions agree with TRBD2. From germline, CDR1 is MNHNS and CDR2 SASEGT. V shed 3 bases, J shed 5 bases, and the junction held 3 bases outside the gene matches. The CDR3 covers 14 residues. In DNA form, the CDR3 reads TGTGCCAGCAGTGATCGGACTAGAACCGGGGAGCTGTTTTTT. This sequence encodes CASSDRTRTGELFF.

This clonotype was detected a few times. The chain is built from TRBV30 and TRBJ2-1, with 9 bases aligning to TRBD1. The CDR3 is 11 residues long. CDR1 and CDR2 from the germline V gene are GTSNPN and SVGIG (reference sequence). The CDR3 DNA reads TGTGCAACGGGGACAGGGAATGAGCAGTTCTTC. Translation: CATGTGNEQFF. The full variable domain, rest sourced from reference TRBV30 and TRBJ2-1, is SQTIHQWPATLVQPVGSPLSLECTVEGTSNPNLYWYRQAAGRGLQLLFYSVGIGQISSEVPQNLSASRPQDRQFILSSKKLLLSDSGFYLCATGTGNEQFFGPGTRLTVL.

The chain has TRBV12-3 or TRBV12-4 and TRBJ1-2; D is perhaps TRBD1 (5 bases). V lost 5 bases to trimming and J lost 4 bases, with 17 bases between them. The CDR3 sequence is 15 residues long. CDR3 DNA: TGTGCCAGCAGTCCCCGGGGCGCCGCGGTCTATGGCTACACCTTC. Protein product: CASSPRGAAVYGYTF.

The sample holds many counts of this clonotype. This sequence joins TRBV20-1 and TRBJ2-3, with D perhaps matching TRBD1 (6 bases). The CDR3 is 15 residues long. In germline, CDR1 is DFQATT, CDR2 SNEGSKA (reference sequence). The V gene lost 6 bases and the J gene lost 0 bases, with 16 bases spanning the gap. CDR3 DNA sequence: TGCAGTGCCAGTACCTCAGGGGCTAGCACAGATACGCAGTATTTT. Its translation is CSASTSGASTDTQYF.

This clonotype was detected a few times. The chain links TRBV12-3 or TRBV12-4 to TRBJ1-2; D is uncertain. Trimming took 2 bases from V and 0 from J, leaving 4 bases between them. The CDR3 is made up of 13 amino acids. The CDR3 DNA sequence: TGTGCCAGCAGTTTATTTACTAACTATGGCTACACCTTC. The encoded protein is CASSLFTNYGYTF.

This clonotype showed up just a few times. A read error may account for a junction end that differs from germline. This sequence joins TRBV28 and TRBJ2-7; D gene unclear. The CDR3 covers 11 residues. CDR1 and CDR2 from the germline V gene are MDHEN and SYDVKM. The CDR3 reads CASSLNRQRDF. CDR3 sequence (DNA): TGTGCCAGCAGTTTGAATAGGCAAAGGGACTTC.

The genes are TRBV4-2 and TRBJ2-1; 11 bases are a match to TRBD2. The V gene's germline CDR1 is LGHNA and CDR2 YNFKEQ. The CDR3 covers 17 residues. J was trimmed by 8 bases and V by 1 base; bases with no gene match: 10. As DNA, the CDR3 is TGTGCCAGCAGCCAAGGGGGAGAAACTAGCGGGGGATATGAGCAGTTCTTC. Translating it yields CASSQGGETSGGYEQFF.

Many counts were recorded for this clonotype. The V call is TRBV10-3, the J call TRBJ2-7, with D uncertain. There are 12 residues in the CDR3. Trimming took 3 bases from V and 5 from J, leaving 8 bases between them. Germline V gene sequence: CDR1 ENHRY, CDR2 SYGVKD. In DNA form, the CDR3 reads TGTGCCATCAGTGACCGGCGCCACGAGCAGTACTTC. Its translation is CAISDRRHEQYF.

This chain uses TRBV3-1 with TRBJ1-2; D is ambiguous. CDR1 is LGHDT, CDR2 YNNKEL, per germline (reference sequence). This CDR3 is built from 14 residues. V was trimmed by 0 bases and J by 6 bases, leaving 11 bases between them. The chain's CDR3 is CASSQDVGGNGYTF. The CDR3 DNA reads TGTGCCAGCAGCCAAGATGTAGGAGGGAATGGCTACACCTTC. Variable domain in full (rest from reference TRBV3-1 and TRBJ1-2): DTAVSQTPKYLVTQMGNDKSIKCEQNLGHDTMYWYKQDSKKFLKIMFSYNNKELIINETVPNRFSPKSPDKAHLNLHINSLELGDSAVYFCASSQDVGGNGYTFGSGTRLTVV.

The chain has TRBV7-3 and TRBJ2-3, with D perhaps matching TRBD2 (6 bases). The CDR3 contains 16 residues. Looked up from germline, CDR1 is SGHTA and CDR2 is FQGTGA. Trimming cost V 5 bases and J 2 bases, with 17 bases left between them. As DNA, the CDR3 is TGTGCCAGCAGCCCTACGGCGGGGTTTTACACAGATACGCAGTATTTT. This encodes CASSPTAGFYTDTQYF.

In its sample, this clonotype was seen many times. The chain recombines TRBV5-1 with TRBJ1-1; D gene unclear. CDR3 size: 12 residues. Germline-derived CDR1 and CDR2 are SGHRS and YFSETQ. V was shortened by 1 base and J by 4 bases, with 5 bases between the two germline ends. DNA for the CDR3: TGCGCCAGCAGCTTGTCCAGCACTGAAGCTTTCTTT. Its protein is CASSLSSTEAFF.

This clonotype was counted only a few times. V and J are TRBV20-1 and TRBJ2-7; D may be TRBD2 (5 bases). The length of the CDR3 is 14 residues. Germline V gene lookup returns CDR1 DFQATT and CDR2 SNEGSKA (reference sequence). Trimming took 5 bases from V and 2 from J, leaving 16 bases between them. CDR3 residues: CSAHHAGRTYEQYF. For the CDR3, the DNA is TGCAGTGCTCATCATGCGGGCCGTACCTACGAGCAGTACTTC.

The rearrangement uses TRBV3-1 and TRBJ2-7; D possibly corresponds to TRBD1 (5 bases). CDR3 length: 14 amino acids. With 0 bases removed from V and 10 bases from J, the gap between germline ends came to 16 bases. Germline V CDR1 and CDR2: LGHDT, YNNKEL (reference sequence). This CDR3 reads CASSQEGRTLQQYF. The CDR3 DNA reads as TGTGCCAGCAGCCAAGAGGGGCGGACCTTGCAACAGTACTTC.

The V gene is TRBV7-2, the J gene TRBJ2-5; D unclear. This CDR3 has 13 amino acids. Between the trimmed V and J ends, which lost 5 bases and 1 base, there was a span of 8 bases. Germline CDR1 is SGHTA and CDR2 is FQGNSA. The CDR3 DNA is TGTGCCAGCAGCGCCTTGGTCCAAGAGACCCAGTACTTC. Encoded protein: CASSALVQETQYF.